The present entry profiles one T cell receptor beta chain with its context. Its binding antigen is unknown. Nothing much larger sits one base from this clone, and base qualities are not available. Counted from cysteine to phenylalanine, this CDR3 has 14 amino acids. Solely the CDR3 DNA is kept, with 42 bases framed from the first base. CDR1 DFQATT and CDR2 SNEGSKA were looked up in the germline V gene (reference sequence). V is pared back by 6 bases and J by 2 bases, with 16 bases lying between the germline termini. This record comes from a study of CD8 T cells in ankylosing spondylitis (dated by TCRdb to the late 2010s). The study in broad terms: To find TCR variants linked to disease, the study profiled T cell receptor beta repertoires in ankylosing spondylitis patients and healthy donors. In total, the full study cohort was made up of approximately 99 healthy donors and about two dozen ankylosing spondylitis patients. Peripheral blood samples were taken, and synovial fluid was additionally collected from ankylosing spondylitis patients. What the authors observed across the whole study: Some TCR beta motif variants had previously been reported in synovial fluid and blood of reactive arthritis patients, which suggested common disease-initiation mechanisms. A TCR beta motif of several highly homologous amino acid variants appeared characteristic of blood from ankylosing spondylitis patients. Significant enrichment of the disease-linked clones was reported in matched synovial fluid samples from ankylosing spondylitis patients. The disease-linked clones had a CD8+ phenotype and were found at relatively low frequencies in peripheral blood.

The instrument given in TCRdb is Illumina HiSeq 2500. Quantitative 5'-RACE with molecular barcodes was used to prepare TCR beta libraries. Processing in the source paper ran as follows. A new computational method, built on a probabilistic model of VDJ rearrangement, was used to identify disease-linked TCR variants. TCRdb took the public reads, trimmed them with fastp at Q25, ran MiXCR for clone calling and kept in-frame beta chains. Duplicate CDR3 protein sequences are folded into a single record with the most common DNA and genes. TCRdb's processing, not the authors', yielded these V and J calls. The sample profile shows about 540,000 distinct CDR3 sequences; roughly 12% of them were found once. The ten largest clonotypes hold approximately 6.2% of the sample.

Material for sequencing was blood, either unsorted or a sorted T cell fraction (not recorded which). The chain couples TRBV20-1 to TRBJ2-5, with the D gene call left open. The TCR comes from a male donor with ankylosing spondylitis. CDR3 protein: CSAPRDGIQETQYF. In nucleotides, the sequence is TGCAGTGCCCCCAGAGACGGTATACAAGAGACCCAGTACTTC.